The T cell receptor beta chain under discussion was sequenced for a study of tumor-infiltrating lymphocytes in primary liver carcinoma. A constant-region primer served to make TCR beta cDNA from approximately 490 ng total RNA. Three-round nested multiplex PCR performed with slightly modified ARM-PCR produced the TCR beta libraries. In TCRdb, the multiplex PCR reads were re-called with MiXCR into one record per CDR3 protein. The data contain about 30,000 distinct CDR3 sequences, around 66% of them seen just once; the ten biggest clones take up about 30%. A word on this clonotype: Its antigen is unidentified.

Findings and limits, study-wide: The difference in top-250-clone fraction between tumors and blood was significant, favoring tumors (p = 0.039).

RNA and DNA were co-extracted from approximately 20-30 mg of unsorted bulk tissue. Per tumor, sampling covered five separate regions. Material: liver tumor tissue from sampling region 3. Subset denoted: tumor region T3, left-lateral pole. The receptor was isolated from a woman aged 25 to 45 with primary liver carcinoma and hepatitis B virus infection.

Here the CDR3 DNA reads TGTGCCAGCAACTTGGGCTCTAACACAGATACGCAGTATTTT. Translation: CASNLGSNTDTQYF. The chain is built from TRBV11-2 and TRBJ2-3; no firm D call. V was shortened by 7 bases and J by 2 bases, with 13 bases between the two germline ends. Looked up from germline, CDR1 is SGHAT and CDR2 is FQNNGV. This CDR3 has 14 amino acids.